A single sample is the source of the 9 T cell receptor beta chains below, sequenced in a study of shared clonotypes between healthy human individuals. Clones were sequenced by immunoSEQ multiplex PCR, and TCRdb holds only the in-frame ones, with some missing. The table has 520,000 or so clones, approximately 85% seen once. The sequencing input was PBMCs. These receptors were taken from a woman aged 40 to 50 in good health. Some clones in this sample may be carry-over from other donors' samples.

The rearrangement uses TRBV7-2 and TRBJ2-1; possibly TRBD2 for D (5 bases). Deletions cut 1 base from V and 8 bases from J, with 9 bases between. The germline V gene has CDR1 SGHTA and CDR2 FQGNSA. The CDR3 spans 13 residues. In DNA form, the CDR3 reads TGTGCCAGCAGCTTAGTGTCCGGGGATGAGCAGTTCTTC. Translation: CASSLVSGDEQFF.

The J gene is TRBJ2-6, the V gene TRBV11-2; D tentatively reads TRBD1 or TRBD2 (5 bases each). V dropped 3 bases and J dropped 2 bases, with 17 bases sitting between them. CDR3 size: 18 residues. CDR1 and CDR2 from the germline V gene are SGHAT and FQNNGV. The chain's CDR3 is CASSFIPGTSPGANVLTF. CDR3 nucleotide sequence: TGTGCCAGCAGCTTTATTCCTGGGACGTCCCCTGGGGCCAACGTCCTGACTTTC. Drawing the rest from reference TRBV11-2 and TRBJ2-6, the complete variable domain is EAGVAQSPRYKIIEKRQSVAFWCNPISGHATLYWYQQILGQGPKLLIQFQNNGVVDDSQLPKDRFSAERLKGVDSTLKIQPAKLEDSAVYLCASSFIPGTSPGANVLTFGAGSRLTVL.

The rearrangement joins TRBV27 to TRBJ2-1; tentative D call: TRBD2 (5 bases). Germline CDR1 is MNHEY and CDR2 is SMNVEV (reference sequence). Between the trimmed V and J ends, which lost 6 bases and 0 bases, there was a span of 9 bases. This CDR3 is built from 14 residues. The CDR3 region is CASSGVSSYNEQFF. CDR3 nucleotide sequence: TGTGCCAGCAGCGGGGTGAGCTCCTACAATGAGCAGTTCTTC.

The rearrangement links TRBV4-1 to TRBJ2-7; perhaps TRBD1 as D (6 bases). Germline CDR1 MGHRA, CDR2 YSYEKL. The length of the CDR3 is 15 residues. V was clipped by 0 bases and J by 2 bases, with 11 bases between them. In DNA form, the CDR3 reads TGCGCCAGCAGCCAAGACACAGGGCAGGCCTACGAGCAGTACTTC. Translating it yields CASSQDTGQAYEQYF.

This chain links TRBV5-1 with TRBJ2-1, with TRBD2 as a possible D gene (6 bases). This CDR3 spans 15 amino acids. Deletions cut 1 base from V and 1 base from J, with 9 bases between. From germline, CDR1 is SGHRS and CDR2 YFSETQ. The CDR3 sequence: CASSLPGASYNEQFF. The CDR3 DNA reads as TGCGCCAGCAGCTTGCCGGGAGCGTCCTACAATGAGCAGTTCTTC.

CDR3 in amino acids: CSVVYREFQETQYF. The CDR3, as DNA: TGCAGCGTTGTTTACAGGGAATTCCAAGAGACCCAGTACTTC. V gene TRBV29-1 combines with J gene TRBJ2-5; D might be TRBD1 (6 bases). V dropped 4 bases and J dropped 1 base, with 13 bases sitting between them. The CDR3 sequence is 14 residues long. CDR1 and CDR2 (germline): SQVTM, ANQGSEA. The full variable domain, in which reference TRBV29-1 and TRBJ2-5 provide the parts outside the CDR3, is SAVISQKPSRDICQRGTSLTIQCQVDSQVTMMFWYRQQPGQSLTLIATANQGSEATYESGFVIDKFPISRPNLTFSTLTVSNMSPEDSSIYLCSVVYREFQETQYFGPGTRLLVL.

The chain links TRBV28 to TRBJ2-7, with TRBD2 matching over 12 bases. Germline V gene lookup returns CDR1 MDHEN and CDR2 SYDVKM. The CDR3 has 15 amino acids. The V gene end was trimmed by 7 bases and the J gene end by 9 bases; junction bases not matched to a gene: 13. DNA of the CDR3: TGTGCCAGCACTAGCGGGAGGGGTCTACGAATTGGGCAGTACTTC. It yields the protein CASTSGRGLRIGQYF.

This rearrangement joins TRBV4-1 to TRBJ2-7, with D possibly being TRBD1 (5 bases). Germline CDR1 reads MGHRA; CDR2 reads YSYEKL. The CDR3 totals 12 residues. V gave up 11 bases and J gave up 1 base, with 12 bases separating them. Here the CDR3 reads CAECRASYEQYF. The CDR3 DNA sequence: TGCGCCGAATGCAGGGCTTCCTACGAGCAGTACTTC.

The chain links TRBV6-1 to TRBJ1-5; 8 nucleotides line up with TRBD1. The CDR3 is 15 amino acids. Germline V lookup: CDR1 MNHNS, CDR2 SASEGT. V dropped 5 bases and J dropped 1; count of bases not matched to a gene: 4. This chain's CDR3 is CASSTRQGSNQPQHF. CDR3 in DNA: TGTGCCAGCAGTACAAGACAGGGGAGCAATCAGCCCCAGCATTTT.